This T cell receptor beta chain was sequenced for a study of T cell changes during pregnancy in multiple sclerosis. Assay used: immunoSEQ multiplex PCR; TCRdb lists only in-frame clones, some missing. Found here are around 69,000 clones, around 90% of them singletons; the top ten hold roughly 2%. There are 14 residues in the CDR3. V trimming: 6 bases; J trimming: 8 bases; junction bases outside the gene matches: 7. CDR1 LNHDA and CDR2 SQIVND come from the germline V gene (reference sequence). The chain links TRBV19 to TRBJ1-4, with TRBD1 identical over 9 bases. The sample here was peripheral blood, taken in the second trimester of pregnancy. The clonotype was recovered from a female donor in good health, enrolled as a control in a pregnancy study. This chain's CDR3 is CASRPRDREEKLFF. CDR3 sequence (DNA): TGTGCCAGTAGGCCCCGGGACAGGGAGGAAAAACTGTTTTTT. Full variable domain (rest looked up from reference TRBV19 and TRBJ1-4): DGGITQSPKYLFRKEGQNVTLSCEQNLNHDAMYWYRQDPGQGLRLIYYSQIVNDFQKGDIAEGYSVSREKKESFPLTVTSAQKNPTAFYLCASRPRDREEKLFFGSGTQLSVL.